Included here is one T cell receptor (beta chain) sequence, with context. This table comes from immunoSEQ multiplex PCR, and its TCRdb copy is limited to in-frame clones, with some not included. The sample yields some 38,000 clones, more than 80% seen once. The data stem from a study of blood T cell repertoires in COVID-19. Overall study context: Specimens from acute and convalescent COVID-19 originated in the United States, Italy and Spain. Nucleic acid was either cDNA or gDNA, and it came from T cells, B-cell-depleted T cells, or PBMCs.

J lost 2 bases, V lost 5 bases, and 8 bases had no gene match. Germline CDR1 reads SQVTM; CDR2 reads ANQGSEA. The CDR3 consists of 14 residues. The sequencing sample was made of peripheral blood. The source of this sequence is a woman aged 70-85 years with acute or convalescent COVID-19. V and J are TRBV29-1 and TRBJ2-7; 8 bases are a match to TRBD1. CDR3 protein: CSVRLRTGTYEQYF. Written as DNA, the CDR3 is TGCAGCGTTCGGTTGAGGACAGGGACCTACGAGCAGTACTTC.